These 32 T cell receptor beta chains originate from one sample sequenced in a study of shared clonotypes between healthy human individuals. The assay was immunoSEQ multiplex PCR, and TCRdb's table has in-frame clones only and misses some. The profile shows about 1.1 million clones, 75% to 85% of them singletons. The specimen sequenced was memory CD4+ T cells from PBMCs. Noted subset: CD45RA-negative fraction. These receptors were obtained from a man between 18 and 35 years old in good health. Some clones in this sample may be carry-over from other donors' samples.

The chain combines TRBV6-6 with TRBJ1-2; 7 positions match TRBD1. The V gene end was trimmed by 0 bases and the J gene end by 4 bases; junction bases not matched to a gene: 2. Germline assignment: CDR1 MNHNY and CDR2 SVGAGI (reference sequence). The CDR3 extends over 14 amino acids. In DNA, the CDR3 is TGTGCCAGCAGTTACTCGCAGGGGGTCTATGGCTACACCTTC. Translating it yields CASSYSQGVYGYTF.

For the CDR3, the DNA is TGTGCCAGCAGCTCGTTTCTACAGGACAGGGGGAGACCTGAAGCTTTCTTT. Translation gives CASSSFLQDRGRPEAFF. J is TRBJ1-1 and V is TRBV5-4, with 10 bases identical to TRBD1. J was trimmed by 6 bases and V by 3 bases; bases with no gene match: 14. There are 17 residues in the CDR3. CDR1 is SGHNT, CDR2 YYREEE, per germline (reference sequence). Full variable domain (remainder filled in from reference TRBV5-4 and TRBJ1-1): ETGVTQSPTHLIKTRGQQVTLRCSSQSGHNTVSWYQQALGQGPQFIFQYYREEENGRGNFPPRFSGLQFPNYSSELNVNALELDDSALYLCASSSFLQDRGRPEAFFGQGTRLTVV.

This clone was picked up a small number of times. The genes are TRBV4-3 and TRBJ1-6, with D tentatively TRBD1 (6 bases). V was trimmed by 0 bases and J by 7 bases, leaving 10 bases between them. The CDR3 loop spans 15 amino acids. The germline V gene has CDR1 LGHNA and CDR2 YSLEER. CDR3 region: CASSQEPGENSPLHF. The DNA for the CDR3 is TGCGCCAGCAGCCAAGAGCCAGGGGAAAATTCACCCCTCCACTTT.

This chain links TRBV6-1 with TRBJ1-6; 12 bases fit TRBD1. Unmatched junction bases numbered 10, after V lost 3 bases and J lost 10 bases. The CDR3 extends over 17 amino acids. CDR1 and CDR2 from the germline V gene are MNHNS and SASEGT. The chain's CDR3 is CASSEWGPGQGASPLHF. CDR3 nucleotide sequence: TGTGCCAGCAGTGAGTGGGGACCGGGACAGGGGGCCTCACCCCTCCACTTT.

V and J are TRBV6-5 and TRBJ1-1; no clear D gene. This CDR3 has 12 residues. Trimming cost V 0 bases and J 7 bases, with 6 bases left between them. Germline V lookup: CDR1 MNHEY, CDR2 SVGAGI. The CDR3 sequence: CASSYSGIEAFF. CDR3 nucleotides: TGTGCCAGCAGTTACTCGGGGATTGAAGCTTTCTTT.

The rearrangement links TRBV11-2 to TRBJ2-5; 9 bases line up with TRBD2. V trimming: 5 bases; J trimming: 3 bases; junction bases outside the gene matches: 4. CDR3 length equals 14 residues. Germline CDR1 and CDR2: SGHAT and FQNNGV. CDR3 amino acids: CASSQTSGEETQYF. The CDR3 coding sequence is TGTGCCAGCAGCCAGACTAGCGGAGAAGAGACCCAGTACTTC.

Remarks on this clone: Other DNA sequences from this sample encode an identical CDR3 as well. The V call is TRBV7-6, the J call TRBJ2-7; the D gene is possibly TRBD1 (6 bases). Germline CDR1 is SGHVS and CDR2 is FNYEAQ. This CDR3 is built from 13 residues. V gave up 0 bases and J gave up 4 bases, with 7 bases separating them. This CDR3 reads CASSLARGYEQYF. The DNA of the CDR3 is TGTGCCAGCAGCTTAGCGAGGGGGTACGAGCAGTACTTC.

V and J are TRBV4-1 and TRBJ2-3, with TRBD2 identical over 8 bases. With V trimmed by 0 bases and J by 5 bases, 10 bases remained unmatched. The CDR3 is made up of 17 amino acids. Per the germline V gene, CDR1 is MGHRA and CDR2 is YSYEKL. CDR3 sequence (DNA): TGCGCCAGCAGCCAAGAGGCTCGGGCGGGAGGTGGAGATACGCAGTATTTT. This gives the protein CASSQEARAGGGDTQYF.

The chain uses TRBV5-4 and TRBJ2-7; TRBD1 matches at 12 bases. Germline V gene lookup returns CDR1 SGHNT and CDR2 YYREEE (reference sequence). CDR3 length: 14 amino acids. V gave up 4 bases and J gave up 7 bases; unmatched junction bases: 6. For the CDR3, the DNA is TGTGCCAGCAGCCCGGGACAGGGGGCGAGGGAGCAGTACTTC. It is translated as CASSPGQGAREQYF. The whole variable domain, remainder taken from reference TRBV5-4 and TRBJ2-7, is ETGVTQSPTHLIKTRGQQVTLRCSSQSGHNTVSWYQQALGQGPQFIFQYYREEENGRGNFPPRFSGLQFPNYSSELNVNALELDDSALYLCASSPGQGAREQYFGPGTRLTVT.

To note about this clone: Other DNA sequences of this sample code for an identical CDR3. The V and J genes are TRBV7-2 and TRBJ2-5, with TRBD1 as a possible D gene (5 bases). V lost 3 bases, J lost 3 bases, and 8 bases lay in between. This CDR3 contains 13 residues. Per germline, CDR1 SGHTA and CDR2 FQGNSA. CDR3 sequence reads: CASSLAREETQYF. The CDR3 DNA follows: TGTGCCAGCAGCTTGGCCAGGGAAGAGACCCAGTACTTC.

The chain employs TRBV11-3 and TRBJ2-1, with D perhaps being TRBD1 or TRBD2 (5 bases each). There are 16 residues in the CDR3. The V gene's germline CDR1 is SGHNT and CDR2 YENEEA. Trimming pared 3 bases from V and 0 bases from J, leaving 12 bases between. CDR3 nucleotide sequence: TGTGCCAGCAGCTTGAGGGGCTTAAGCTCCTACAATGAGCAGTTCTTC. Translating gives CASSLRGLSSYNEQFF.

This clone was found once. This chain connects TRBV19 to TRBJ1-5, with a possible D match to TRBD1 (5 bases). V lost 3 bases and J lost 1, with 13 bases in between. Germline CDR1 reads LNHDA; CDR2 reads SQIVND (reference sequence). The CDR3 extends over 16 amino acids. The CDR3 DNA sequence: TGTGCCAGTAGTATCGTGGCGGGGGGGAGCAATCAGCCCCAGCATTTT. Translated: CASSIVAGGSNQPQHF.

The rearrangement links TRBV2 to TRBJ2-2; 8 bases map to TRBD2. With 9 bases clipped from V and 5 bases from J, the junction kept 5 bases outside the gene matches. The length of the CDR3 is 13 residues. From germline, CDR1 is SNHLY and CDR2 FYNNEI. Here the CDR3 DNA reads TGTGCCAGAGCGGGAGTAGGAACCGGGGAGCTGTTTTTT. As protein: CARAGVGTGELFF.

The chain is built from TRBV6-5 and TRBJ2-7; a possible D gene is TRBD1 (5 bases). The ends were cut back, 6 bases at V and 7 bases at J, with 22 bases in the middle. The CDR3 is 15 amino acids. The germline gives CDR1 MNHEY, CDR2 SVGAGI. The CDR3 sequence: CASSPVWAGPSEQYF. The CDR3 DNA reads TGTGCCAGCAGCCCCGTGTGGGCAGGGCCGTCAGAGCAGTACTTC.

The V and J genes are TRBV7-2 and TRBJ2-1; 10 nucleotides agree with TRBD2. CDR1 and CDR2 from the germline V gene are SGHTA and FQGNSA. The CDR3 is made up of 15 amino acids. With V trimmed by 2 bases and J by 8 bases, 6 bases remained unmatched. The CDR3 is CASSLLAGEVYEQFF. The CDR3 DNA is TGTGCCAGCAGCTTACTAGCGGGAGAAGTCTATGAGCAGTTCTTC.

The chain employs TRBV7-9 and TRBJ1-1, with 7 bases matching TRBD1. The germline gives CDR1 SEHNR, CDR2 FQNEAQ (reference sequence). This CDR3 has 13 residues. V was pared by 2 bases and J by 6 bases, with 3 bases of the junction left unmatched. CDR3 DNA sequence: TGTGCCAGCAGCTTAACAGGGGCCGCTGAAGCTTTCTTT. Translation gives CASSLTGAAEAFF.

The CDR3 is CASRRDRPGQPQHF. The CDR3 region has the DNA TGTGCCAGTAGAAGGGACAGACCGGGGCAGCCCCAGCATTTT. The rearrangement joins TRBV19 to TRBJ1-5; 7 bases agree with TRBD1. Germline-derived CDR1 and CDR2 are LNHDA and SQIVND (reference sequence). J gave up 7 bases and V 6 bases, and 9 bases lay outside the gene matches. The CDR3 is made up of 14 amino acids.

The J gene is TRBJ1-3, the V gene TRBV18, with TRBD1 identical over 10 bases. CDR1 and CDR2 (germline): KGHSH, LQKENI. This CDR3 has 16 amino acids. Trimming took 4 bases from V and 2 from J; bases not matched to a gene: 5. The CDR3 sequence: CASSQAGTGAGNTIYF. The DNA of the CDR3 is TGTGCCAGCTCACAGGCCGGGACAGGGGCTGGAAACACCATATATTTT.

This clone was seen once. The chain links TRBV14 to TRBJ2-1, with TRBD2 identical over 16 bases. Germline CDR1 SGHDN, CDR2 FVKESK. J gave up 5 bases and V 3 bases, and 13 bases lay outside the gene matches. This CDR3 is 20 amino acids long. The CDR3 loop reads CASSHFPGLAGGGPHNEQFF. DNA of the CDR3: TGTGCCAGCAGCCATTTCCCGGGACTAGCGGGAGGGGGACCTCACAATGAGCAGTTCTTC.

The CDR3 region has the DNA TGTGCCAGCAGCCTAGCGGGAGGGCCAACCGGGGAGCTGTTTTTT. The encoded protein is CASSLAGGPTGELFF. This chain links TRBV7-3 with TRBJ2-2, with 12 bases lining up with TRBD2. V lost 5 bases to trimming and J lost 5 bases; unmatched junction nucleotides: 3. There are 15 residues in the CDR3. Germline lookup yields CDR1 SGHTA and CDR2 FQGTGA.

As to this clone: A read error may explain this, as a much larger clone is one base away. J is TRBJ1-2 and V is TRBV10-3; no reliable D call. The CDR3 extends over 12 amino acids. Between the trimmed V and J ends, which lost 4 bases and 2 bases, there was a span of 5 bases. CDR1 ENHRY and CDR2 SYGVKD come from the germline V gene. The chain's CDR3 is CAISGQNYGYTF. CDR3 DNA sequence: TGTGCCATCAGTGGGCAGAACTATGGCTACACCTTC.

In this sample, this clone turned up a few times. The CDR3 region is CASSEGTGTGKLFF. CDR3 nucleotides: TGTGCCAGCAGTGAAGGGACAGGGACGGGAAAACTGTTTTTT. J is TRBJ1-4 and V is TRBV6-1, with TRBD1 identical over 8 bases. Germline V gene sequence: CDR1 MNHNS, CDR2 SASEGT. The CDR3 has 14 amino acids. The V and J ends lost 1 base and 10 bases, in that order; junction bases with no gene match: 5.

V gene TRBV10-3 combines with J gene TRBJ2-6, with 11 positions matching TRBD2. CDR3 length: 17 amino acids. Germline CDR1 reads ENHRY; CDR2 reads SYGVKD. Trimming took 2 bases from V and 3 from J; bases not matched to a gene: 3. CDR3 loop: CAISEGSGRVGANVLTF. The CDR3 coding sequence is TGTGCCATCAGTGAGGGTAGCGGGAGGGTTGGGGCCAACGTCCTGACTTTC.

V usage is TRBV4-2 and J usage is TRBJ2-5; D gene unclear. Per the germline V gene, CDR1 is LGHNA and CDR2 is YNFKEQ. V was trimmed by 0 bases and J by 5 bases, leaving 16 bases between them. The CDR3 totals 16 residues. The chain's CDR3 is CASSQDPNRVEETQYF. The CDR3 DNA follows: TGTGCCAGCAGCCAAGATCCCAATCGGGTGGAGGAGACCCAGTACTTC.

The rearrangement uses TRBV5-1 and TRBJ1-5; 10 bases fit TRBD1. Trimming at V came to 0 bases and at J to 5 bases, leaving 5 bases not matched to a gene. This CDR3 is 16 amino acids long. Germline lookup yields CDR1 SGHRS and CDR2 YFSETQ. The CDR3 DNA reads TGCGCCAGCAGCTTGGCCCCCGGGACAGGGGATCAGCCCCAGCATTTT. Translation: CASSLAPGTGDQPQHF.

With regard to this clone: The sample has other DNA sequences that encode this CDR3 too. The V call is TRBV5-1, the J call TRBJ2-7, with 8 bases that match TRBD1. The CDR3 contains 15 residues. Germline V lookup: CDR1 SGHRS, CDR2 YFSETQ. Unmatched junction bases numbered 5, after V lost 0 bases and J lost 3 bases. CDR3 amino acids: CASSLAGQGFYEQYF. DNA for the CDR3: TGCGCCAGCAGCTTGGCAGGACAGGGCTTCTACGAGCAGTACTTC.

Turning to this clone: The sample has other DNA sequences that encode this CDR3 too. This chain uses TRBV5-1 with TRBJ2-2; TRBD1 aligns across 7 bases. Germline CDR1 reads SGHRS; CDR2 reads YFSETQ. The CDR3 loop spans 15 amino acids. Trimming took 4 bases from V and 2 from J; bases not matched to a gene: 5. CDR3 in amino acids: CASSPDRVNTGELFF. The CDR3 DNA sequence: TGCGCCAGCAGCCCTGACAGGGTTAACACCGGGGAGCTGTTTTTT.

CDR3 nucleotide sequence: TGTGCCAGCAGTTTAGCCACAGGGGCGGGGGGCTATGGCTACACCTTC. Its protein product is CASSLATGAGGYGYTF. The chain joins TRBV27 to TRBJ1-2; 7 bases are shared with TRBD1. The germline CDR1 and CDR2 sequences are MNHEY and SMNVEV (reference sequence). V was pared by 2 bases and J by 4 bases, with 10 bases of the junction left unmatched. The CDR3 is 16 amino acids.

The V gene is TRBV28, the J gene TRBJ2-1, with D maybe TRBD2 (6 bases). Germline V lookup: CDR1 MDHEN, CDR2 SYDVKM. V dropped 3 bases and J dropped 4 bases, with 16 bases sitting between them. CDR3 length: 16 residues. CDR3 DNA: TGTGCCAGCAGTTTTTTTCGGGAGAACACATACAATGAGCAGTTCTTC. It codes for CASSFFRENTYNEQFF.

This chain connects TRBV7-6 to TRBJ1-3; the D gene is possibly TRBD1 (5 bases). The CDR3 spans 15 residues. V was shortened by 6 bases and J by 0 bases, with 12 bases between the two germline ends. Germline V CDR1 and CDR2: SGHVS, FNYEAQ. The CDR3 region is CASSYGASSGNTIYF. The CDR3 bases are TGTGCCAGCAGTTACGGGGCTAGCTCTGGAAACACCATATATTTT.

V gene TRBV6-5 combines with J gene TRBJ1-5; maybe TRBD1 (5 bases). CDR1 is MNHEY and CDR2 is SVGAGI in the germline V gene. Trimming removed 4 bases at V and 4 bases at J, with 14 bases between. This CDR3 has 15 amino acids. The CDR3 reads CASSSSGTGNQPQHF. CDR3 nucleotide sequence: TGTGCCAGCAGTTCATCCGGGACCGGTAATCAGCCCCAGCATTTT.

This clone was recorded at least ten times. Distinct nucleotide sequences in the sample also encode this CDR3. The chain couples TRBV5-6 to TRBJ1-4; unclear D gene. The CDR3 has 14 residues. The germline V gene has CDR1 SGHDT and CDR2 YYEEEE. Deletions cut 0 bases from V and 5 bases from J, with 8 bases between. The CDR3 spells CASSLGTPNEKLFF. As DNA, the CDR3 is TGTGCCAGCAGCTTGGGAACACCCAATGAAAAACTGTTTTTT.